This T cell receptor beta chain was obtained from a study of spatial heterogeneity in lung cancer. One entry per CDR3 protein results from TCRdb running MiXCR on the 5' RACE reads. The sample holds tens of thousands of distinct CDR3 sequences, approximately 15% seen once. As to time point: sample taken at primary tumor resection. There were roughly 72 donors, all of them untreated patients with early-stage non-small cell lung cancer. V gave up 6 bases and J gave up 5 bases, with 17 bases separating them. Germline-derived CDR1 and CDR2 are MDHEN and SYDVKM. The CDR3 is 14 residues long. Study-level results: Intratumoral expanded alpha and beta TCR counts were found to track tumor mutation counts.

This clonotype appeared a few times. The antigen is not known. The sequencing here drew on lung tumor tissue, taken at surgery. The receptor was derived from a female donor with early-stage non-small cell lung cancer. This chain connects TRBV28 to TRBJ2-7; TRBD2 might be the D (6 bases). The CDR3 coding sequence is TGTGCCAGCAGACAGACTAGTCTCGGGGACGAGCAGTACTTC. Protein: CASRQTSLGDEQYF.